This T cell receptor (beta chain) emerged from a study of human CD4 T cells and Enterobacteriaceae. Clones were sequenced by immunoSEQ multiplex PCR, and TCRdb holds only the in-frame ones, with some missing. The table lists tens of thousands of clones, approximately 82% of them singletons. Sorting took every CD4+ cell except CD45RA+CCR7+CD95- naive cells, reaching over 95% purity. The germline CDR1 and CDR2 sequences are SNHLY and FYNNEI. The CDR3 extends over 13 amino acids. V lost 6 bases, J lost 5 bases, and 11 bases lay in between. The genes are TRBV2 and TRBJ2-1, with TRBD1 as a possible D gene (5 bases). This receptor was obtained from a human donor in good health. Sequenced material: memory CD4+ T cells from blood. In DNA form, the CDR3 reads TGTGCCAGCAGACAGGAACGGAACAATGAGCAGTTCTTC. It translates to CASRQERNNEQFF.